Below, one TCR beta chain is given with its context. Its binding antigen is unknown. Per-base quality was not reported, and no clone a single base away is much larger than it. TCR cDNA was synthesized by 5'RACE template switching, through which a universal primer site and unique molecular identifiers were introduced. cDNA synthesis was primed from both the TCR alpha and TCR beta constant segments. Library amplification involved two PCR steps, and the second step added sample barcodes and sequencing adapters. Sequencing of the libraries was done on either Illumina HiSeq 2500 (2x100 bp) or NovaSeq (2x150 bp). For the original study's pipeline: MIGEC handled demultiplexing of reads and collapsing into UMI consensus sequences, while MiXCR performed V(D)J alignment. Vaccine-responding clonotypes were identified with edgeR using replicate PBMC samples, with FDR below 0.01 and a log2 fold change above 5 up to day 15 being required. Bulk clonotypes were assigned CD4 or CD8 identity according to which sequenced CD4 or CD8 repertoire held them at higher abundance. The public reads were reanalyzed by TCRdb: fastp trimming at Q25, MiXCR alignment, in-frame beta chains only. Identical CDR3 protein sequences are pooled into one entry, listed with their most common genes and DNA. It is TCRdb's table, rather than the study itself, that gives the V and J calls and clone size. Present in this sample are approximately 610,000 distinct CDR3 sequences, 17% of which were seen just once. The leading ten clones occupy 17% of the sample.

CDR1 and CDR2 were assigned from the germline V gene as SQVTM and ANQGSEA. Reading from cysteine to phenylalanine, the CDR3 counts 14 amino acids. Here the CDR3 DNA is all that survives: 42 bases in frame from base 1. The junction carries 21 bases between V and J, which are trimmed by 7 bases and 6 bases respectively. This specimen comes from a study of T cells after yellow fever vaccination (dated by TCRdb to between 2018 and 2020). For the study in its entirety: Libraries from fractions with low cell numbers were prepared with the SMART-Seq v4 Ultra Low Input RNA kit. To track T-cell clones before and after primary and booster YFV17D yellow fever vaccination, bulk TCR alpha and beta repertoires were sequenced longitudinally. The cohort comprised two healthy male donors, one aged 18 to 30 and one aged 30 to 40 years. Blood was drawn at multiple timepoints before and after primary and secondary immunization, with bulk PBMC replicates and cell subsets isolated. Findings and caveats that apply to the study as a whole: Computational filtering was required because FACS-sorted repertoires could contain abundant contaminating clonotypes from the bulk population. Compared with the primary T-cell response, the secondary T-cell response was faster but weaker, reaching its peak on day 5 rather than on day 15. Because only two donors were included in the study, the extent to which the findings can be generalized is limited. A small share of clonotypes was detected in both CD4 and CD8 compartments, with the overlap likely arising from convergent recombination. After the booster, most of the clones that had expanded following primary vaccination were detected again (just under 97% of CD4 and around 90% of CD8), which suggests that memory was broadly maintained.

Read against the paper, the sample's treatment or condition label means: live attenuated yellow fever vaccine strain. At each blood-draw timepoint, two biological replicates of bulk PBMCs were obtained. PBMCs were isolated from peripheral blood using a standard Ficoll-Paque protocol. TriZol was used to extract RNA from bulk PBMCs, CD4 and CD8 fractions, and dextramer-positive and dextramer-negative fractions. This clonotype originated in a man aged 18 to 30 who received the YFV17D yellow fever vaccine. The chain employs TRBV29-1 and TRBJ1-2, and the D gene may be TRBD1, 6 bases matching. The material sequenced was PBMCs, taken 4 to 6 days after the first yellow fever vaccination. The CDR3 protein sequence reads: CSGGTNRLGDGYTF. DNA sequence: TGCAGCGGTGGGACAAACAGGTTGGGGGATGGCTACACCTTC.